The present entry profiles one T cell receptor (beta chain) with its context. Its antigen is unknown. The data derive from a study of response to subunit inactivated influenza vaccine. Study-level results: New T cells are recruited in small numbers by each seasonal influenza vaccination, according to the authors' suggestion.

In TCRdb, the RT-PCR reads were re-called with MiXCR into one record per CDR3 protein. The sample has under 750,000 distinct CDR3 sequences, 12% seen once. The CDR3 consists of 17 residues. V shed 5 bases and J 9 bases; nucleotides not matched to a gene: 16. Germline CDR1 is MNHNS and CDR2 is SASEGT. The chain combines TRBV6-1 with TRBJ2-1; 10 bases map to TRBD2. The input for sequencing was PBMCs from blood, taken on the day of vaccination. The sequence came from a man aged 45-60 years who received an inactivated influenza vaccine. CDR3 nucleotides: TGTGCCAGCAGTCGGGACGGGGCTAGCGGGGGAGTACTTGAGCAGTTCTTC. This gives the protein CASSRDGASGGVLEQFF.